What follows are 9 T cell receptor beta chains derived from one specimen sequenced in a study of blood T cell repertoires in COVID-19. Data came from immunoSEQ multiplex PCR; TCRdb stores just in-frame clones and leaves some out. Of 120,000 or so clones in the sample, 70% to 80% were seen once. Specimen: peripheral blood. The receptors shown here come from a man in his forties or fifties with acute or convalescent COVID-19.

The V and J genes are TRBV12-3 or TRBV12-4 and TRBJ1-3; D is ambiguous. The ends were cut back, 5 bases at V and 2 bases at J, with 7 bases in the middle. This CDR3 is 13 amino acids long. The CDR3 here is CASSAGPGNTIYF. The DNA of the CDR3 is TGTGCCAGCAGTGCAGGCCCTGGAAACACCATATATTTT.

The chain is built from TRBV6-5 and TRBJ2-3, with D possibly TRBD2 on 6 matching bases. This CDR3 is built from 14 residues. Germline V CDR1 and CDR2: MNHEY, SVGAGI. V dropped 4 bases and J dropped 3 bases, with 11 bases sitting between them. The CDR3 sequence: CASSSGRVTDTQYF. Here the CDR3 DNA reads TGTGCCAGCAGTTCCGGGAGAGTTACAGATACGCAGTATTTT.

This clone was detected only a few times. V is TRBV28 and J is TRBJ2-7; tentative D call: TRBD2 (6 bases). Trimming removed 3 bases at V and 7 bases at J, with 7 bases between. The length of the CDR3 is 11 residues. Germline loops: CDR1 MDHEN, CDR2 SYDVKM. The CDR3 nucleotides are TGTGCCAGCAGTTTTCTAGCGGAGCAGTACTTC. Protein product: CASSFLAEQYF.

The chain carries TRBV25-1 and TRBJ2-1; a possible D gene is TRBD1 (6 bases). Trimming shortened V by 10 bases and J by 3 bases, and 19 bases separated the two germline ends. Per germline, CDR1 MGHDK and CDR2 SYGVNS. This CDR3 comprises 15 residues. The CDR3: CATGEEEGDYNEQFF. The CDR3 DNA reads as TGTGCCACCGGCGAGGAAGAGGGGGACTACAATGAGCAGTTCTTC.

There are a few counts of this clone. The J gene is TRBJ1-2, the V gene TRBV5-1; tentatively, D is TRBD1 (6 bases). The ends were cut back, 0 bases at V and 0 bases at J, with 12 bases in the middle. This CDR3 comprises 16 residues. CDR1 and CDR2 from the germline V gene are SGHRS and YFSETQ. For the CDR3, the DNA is TGCGCCAGCAGCTTGGTCCAGGGGCCCTCTAACTATGGCTACACCTTC. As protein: CASSLVQGPSNYGYTF.

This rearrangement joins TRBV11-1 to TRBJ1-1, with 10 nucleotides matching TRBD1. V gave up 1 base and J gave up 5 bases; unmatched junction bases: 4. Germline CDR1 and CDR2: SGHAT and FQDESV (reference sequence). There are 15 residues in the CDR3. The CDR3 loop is CASSLGTGGWTEAFF. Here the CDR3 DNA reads TGTGCCAGCAGCTTAGGGACAGGGGGATGGACTGAAGCTTTCTTT.

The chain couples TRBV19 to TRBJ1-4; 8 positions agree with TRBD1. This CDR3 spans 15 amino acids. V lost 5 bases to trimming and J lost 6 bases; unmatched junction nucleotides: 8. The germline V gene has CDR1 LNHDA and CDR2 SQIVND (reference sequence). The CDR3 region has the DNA TGTGCCAGTAGTGTGGACAGGGCAGGGTATGAAAAACTGTTTTTT. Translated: CASSVDRAGYEKLFF. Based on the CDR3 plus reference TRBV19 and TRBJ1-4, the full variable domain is DGGITQSPKYLFRKEGQNVTLSCEQNLNHDAMYWYRQDPGQGLRLIYYSQIVNDFQKGDIAEGYSVSREKKESFPLTVTSAQKNPTAFYLCASSVDRAGYEKLFFGSGTQLSVL.

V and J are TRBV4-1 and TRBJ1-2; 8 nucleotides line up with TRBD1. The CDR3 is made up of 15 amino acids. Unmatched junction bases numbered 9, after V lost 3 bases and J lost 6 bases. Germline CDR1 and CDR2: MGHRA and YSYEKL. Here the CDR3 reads CASSQGDRRSDGYTF. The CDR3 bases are TGCGCCAGCAGCCAGGGGGACAGGCGCTCAGATGGCTACACCTTC.

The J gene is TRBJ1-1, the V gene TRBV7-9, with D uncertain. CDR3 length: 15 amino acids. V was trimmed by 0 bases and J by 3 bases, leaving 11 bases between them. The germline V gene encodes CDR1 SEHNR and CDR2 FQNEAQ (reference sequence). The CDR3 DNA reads TGTGCCAGCAGCTTAGCCCCCGGGAGGCACACTGAAGCTTTCTTT. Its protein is CASSLAPGRHTEAFF.